Below are 5 T cell receptor beta chains sequenced from a single sample in a study of shared clonotypes between healthy human individuals. The method was immunoSEQ multiplex PCR; TCRdb's version includes in-frame clones alone and lacks a portion of them. The sample has a few million clones; just over 90% are singletons. Sequenced sample: naive CD4+ T cells sorted from blood. Noted subset: CD45RA+ positively selected. These receptors all stem from a man younger than 35 in good health.

J is TRBJ2-3 and V is TRBV7-2, with 15 bases that match TRBD2. Germline V gene data show CDR1 as SGHTA and CDR2 as FQGNSA. V was clipped by 5 bases and J by 4 bases; unmatched bases: 10. The CDR3 contains 18 residues. Here the CDR3 reads CASSPRTSGRVTPDTQYF. CDR3 bases: TGTGCCAGCAGCCCTAGGACTAGCGGGAGGGTCACCCCAGATACGCAGTATTTT.

Note on this clone: This specimen includes other DNA sequences encoding the same CDR3. V and J are TRBV28 and TRBJ1-2; the match to TRBD1 covers 11 bases. The germline gives CDR1 MDHEN, CDR2 SYDVKM. The length of the CDR3 is 15 residues. The junction had 8 bases not matched to a gene; V was cut back by 6 bases and J by 5 bases. CDR3 nucleotides: TGTGCCAGCAGCTCTCCGGGACAGGGGGGGTATGGCTACACCTTC. This encodes CASSSPGQGGYGYTF.

Only one count was recorded for this clone. Other nucleotide sequences from this sample produce the same CDR3. V gene TRBV6-5 combines with J gene TRBJ2-2, with a weak D call TRBD1 (5 bases). Germline values: CDR1 MNHEY, CDR2 SVGAGI. This CDR3 spans 14 amino acids. Trimming left V 2 bases short and J 3 bases short, with 7 bases between. Written as DNA, the CDR3 is TGTGCCAGCAGTTACAGGGGCGACACCGGGGAGCTGTTTTTT. Translated, it gives CASSYRGDTGELFF.

The rearrangement links TRBV29-1 to TRBJ1-3; D is unresolved. CDR1 SQVTM and CDR2 ANQGSEA come from the germline V gene. V gave up 6 bases and J gave up 4 bases, with 13 bases separating them. The CDR3 consists of 13 residues. CDR3 bases: TGCAGCGTACTCCCCGGCGGCGGAAACACCATATATTTT. Residues: CSVLPGGGNTIYF.

The chain joins TRBV4-3 to TRBJ1-2; tentative D call: TRBD1 (5 bases). V shed 0 bases and J shed 1 base, with 9 bases lying between them. Germline V CDR1 and CDR2: LGHNA, YSLEER. There are 15 residues in the CDR3. The CDR3 loop is CASSQERGLNYGYTF. CDR3 nucleotides: TGCGCCAGCAGCCAAGAACGGGGCCTTAACTATGGCTACACCTTC.